The 23 T cell receptor beta chains below come from one sample, sequenced in a study of shared clonotypes between healthy human individuals. It was CD45RO-negative cells, positively selected for CCR7, that made up naive CD8 cells, with terminally differentiated effector memory CD45RA+ cells excluded. Assay: immunoSEQ multiplex PCR; the TCRdb copy retains only in-frame clones and omits some. The repertoire includes some 600,000 clones, about 95% of them detected once, and approximately 0.12% sits in the top ten. The specimen was naive CD8+ T cells sorted from blood. The receptors come from a woman aged 25 to 45 in good health.

V is TRBV9 and J is TRBJ2-1; D ambiguous. V dropped 3 bases and J dropped 0 bases, with 10 bases sitting between them. The germline CDR1 and CDR2 sequences are SGDLS and YYNGEE. There are 15 residues in the CDR3. The CDR3 nucleotides read TGTGCCAGCAGCGCCGCAGGCAACTCCTACAATGAGCAGTTCTTC. It specifies CASSAAGNSYNEQFF.

The chain carries TRBV19 and TRBJ1-1, with a possible D match to TRBD1 (5 bases). Trimming took off 3 bases at V and 4 bases at J, with 9 bases between the two ends. The CDR3 is 13 residues long. Germline V gives CDR1 LNHDA, CDR2 SQIVND (reference sequence). The CDR3 protein is CASSIQGVTEAFF. CDR3 bases: TGTGCCAGTAGTATTCAAGGGGTCACTGAAGCTTTCTTT.

V gene TRBV19 combines with J gene TRBJ2-1, with D unresolved. The CDR3 length is 14 residues. Germline assignment: CDR1 LNHDA and CDR2 SQIVND (reference sequence). Trimming shortened V by 5 bases and J by 0 bases, and 8 bases separated the two germline ends. The CDR3 spells CASSARDSYNEQFF. The CDR3, as DNA: TGTGCCAGTAGTGCTAGGGACTCCTACAATGAGCAGTTCTTC.

The chain links TRBV29-1 to TRBJ2-1; D gene uncertain. The germline gives CDR1 SQVTM, CDR2 ANQGSEA. V gave up 4 bases and J gave up 15 bases, with 19 bases separating them. CDR3 length equals 12 residues. The CDR3 is CSVVGRLPFPFF. DNA of the CDR3: TGCAGCGTTGTAGGGCGCCTACCCTTTCCGTTCTTC.

The table lists this clone with a few counts. V and J are TRBV7-9 and TRBJ2-5; TRBD2 aligns across 7 bases. The length of the CDR3 is 12 residues. Germline V gene sequence: CDR1 SEHNR, CDR2 FQNEAQ (reference sequence). V gave up 8 bases and J gave up 5 bases; unmatched junction bases: 5. In DNA, the CDR3 is TGTGCCAGCCGTCAGGGAGGGGAGACCCAGTACTTC. Its protein is CASRQGGETQYF.

The CDR3 DNA sequence: TGTGCCAGCACCCGAACCACGGTTTCCACTCTCACGGCTACTGACTACACCTTC. It codes for CASTRTTVSTLTATDYTF. The genes are TRBV5-5 and TRBJ1-2; D unresolved. This CDR3 spans 18 amino acids. V lost 6 bases and J lost 10, with 34 bases in between. Per germline, CDR1 SGHKS and CDR2 YYEKEE (reference sequence).

The rearrangement links TRBV5-4 to TRBJ2-1; 14 bases are a match to TRBD2. V was pared by 4 bases and J by 16 bases, with 16 bases of the junction left unmatched. Germline assignment: CDR1 SGHNT and CDR2 YYREEE (reference sequence). The CDR3 runs 16 residues. The CDR3 bases are TGTGCCAGCAGCGGGGGGACTAGCGGGAGATTAAGGTCAGAATTCTTC. It specifies CASSGGTSGRLRSEFF.

This chain connects TRBV27 to TRBJ1-1, with a tentative D call TRBD1 (5 bases). V was cut by 2 bases and J by 5 bases, with 12 bases left in between. Germline V CDR1 and CDR2: MNHEY, SMNVEV (reference sequence). The CDR3 length is 14 residues. Here the CDR3 reads CASSLRGARTEAFF. CDR3 DNA sequence: TGTGCCAGCAGTTTAAGAGGGGCGCGAACTGAAGCTTTCTTT.

The chain joins TRBV27 to TRBJ1-5; D might be TRBD1 (5 bases). The CDR3 covers 16 residues. CDR1 MNHEY and CDR2 SMNVEV come from the germline V gene (reference sequence). V gave up 4 bases and J gave up 0 bases, with 13 bases separating them. The CDR3, as DNA: TGTGCCAGCAGTTCCGGGACGGCGAATAGCAATCAGCCCCAGCATTTT. As protein: CASSSGTANSNQPQHF.

This rearrangement joins TRBV10-1 to TRBJ2-1; 8 positions agree with TRBD2. Germline-derived CDR1 and CDR2 are WNHNN and SYGVQD (reference sequence). This CDR3 has 22 residues. V was pared by 11 bases and J by 1 base, with 31 bases of the junction left unmatched. The CDR3 nucleotides read TGCGCCGGCTTAATGGGTCACCGGAGGGCAGCGGGAGTAATTGGGTCCTACAATGAGCAGTTCTTC. Encoded protein: CAGLMGHRRAAGVIGSYNEQFF.

The chain has TRBV11-2 and TRBJ1-1; D unresolved. Trimming shortened V by 0 bases and J by 0 bases, and 5 bases separated the two germline ends. Germline values: CDR1 SGHAT, CDR2 FQNNGV. This CDR3 spans 14 amino acids. The CDR3 sequence: CASSLDYMNTEAFF. The DNA for the CDR3 is TGTGCCAGCAGCTTAGATTACATGAACACTGAAGCTTTCTTT.

The chain couples TRBV5-6 to TRBJ1-2; perhaps TRBD1 as D (5 bases). CDR3 length equals 12 residues. Per germline, CDR1 SGHDT and CDR2 YYEEEE. V gave up 1 base and J gave up 12 bases, with 13 bases separating them. In DNA, the CDR3 is TGTGCCAGCAGCTTGTGGGGGATTGGTGACACCTTC. Its translation is CASSLWGIGDTF.

The chain employs TRBV20-1 and TRBJ2-1; the D gene could be TRBD1 or TRBD2 (5 bases each). Germline V lookup: CDR1 DFQATT, CDR2 SNEGSKA (reference sequence). The CDR3 contains 11 residues. V was clipped by 2 bases and J by 9 bases, with 8 bases between them. The CDR3 loop reads CSARMGVEQFF. In DNA, the CDR3 is TGCAGTGCTAGAATGGGGGTTGAGCAGTTCTTC.

CDR3 in DNA: TGTGCCAGCAGCCACAGCCCAGGGACGCAGTATTTT. This translates into CASSHSPGTQYF. V gene TRBV6-6 combines with J gene TRBJ2-3, with D possibly being TRBD1 (5 bases). The CDR3 totals 12 residues. The V gene lost 6 bases and the J gene lost 9 bases, with 13 bases spanning the gap. Germline V gives CDR1 MNHNY, CDR2 SVGAGI (reference sequence).

This clone was counted only a few times. This chain joins TRBV9 and TRBJ1-5, with D unclear. Germline loops: CDR1 SGDLS, CDR2 YYNGEE. V was clipped by 0 bases and J by 4 bases, with 8 bases between them. This CDR3 region has 14 residues. The CDR3 DNA reads TGTGCCAGCAGCGTAGCGGACGGGAATCAGCCCCAGCATTTT. As protein: CASSVADGNQPQHF.

Of note for this clone: This sample includes further DNA sequences coding for the same CDR3. The chain uses TRBV6-5 and TRBJ1-1; D is unclear. Deletions cut 3 bases from V and 3 bases from J, with 5 bases between. This CDR3 region has 12 residues. CDR1 is MNHEY and CDR2 is SVGAGI in the germline V gene. CDR3 nucleotides: TGTGCCAGCAGTTATGGGGACACTGAAGCTTTCTTT. It translates to CASSYGDTEAFF.

The chain carries TRBV7-9 and TRBJ2-1; D is ambiguous. Per germline, CDR1 SEHNR and CDR2 FQNEAQ (reference sequence). This CDR3 is built from 13 residues. V lost 2 bases and J lost 5, with 7 bases in between. CDR3 in DNA: TGTGCCAGCAGCTTAAGGCTCAACAATGAGCAGTTCTTC. It encodes CASSLRLNNEQFF.

This clone was found once. The V and J genes are TRBV11-3 and TRBJ2-1; 8 nucleotides match TRBD2. The CDR3 spans 14 residues. V gave up 4 bases and J gave up 5 bases; unmatched junction bases: 4. The germline gives CDR1 SGHNT, CDR2 YENEEA. The CDR3 nucleotides read TGTGCCAGCAGCTCCCGGGGGGGAGACAATGAGCAGTTCTTC. Translated, it gives CASSSRGGDNEQFF.

This chain uses TRBV28 with TRBJ2-3; D not resolved. The CDR3 consists of 17 residues. The V end lost 11 bases, the J end lost 3 bases, and 27 bases lay between the germline ends. Per germline, CDR1 MDHEN and CDR2 SYDVKM. CDR3 region: CAVLRAPLDTATDTQYF. DNA for the CDR3: TGTGCCGTCCTCCGGGCACCCCTAGATACAGCGACAGATACGCAGTATTTT.

The rearrangement links TRBV6-5 to TRBJ2-1; D uncertain. The CDR3 contains 15 residues. The V end was cut by 8 bases, the J end by 2 bases, with 16 bases between. From germline, CDR1 is MNHEY and CDR2 SVGAGI. For the CDR3, the DNA is TGTGCCAGCTACTCCTTTGGCGGCGCCTACAATGAGCAGTTCTTC. It encodes CASYSFGGAYNEQFF.

CDR3 region: CASSPRRGKQETQYF. The CDR3 nucleotides read TGCGCCAGCAGCCCCCGGAGAGGGAAACAAGAGACCCAGTACTTC. The chain joins TRBV4-1 to TRBJ2-5; weak D call: TRBD2 (5 bases). V lost 4 bases and J lost 2, with 14 bases in between. In germline, CDR1 is MGHRA, CDR2 YSYEKL. The CDR3 is made up of 15 amino acids.

The CDR3 DNA reads as TGTGCTAGTGGTTCCGACCTAGCGGGAGGGCCGGATTCCTACAATGAGCAGTTCTTC. Amino acid sequence: CASGSDLAGGPDSYNEQFF. J is TRBJ2-1 and V is TRBV12-5; 12 nucleotides agree with TRBD2. V lost 4 bases and J lost 1; bases outside the gene matches: 11. Per the germline V gene, CDR1 is LGHNT and CDR2 is FRNRAP. This CDR3 comprises 19 residues. The full variable domain, completed using reference TRBV12-5 and TRBJ2-1, is DARVTQTPRHKVTEMGQEVTMRCQPILGHNTVFWYRQTMMQGLELLAYFRNRAPLDDSGMPKDRFSAEMPDATLATLKIQPSEPRDSAVYFCASGSDLAGGPDSYNEQFFGPGTRLTVL.

The V gene is TRBV27, the J gene TRBJ2-3, with a weak D call TRBD2 (5 bases). V dropped 5 bases and J dropped 0 bases, with 9 bases sitting between them. The germline V gene encodes CDR1 MNHEY and CDR2 SMNVEV (reference sequence). This CDR3 is built from 14 residues. CDR3: CASSQRSSTDTQYF. The CDR3 DNA is TGTGCCAGCAGTCAGCGGAGTAGCACAGATACGCAGTATTTT.